Listed below are T cell receptor beta chains from one sample, sequenced in a study of T cells in Graves' hyperthyroidism and ophthalmopathy. MiXCR was run by TCRdb on the multiplex PCR reads, yielding one entry per CDR3 protein. The table lists approximately 400,000 distinct CDR3 sequences, 13% of them singletons. Sequencing input: blood. Source of these receptors: a man between 25 and 39 years old with Graves' hyperthyroidism that later progressed to Graves' ophthalmopathy. Both conserved end residues are part of each CDR3. Each record gives: J gene, V gene, clone size, D gene, CDR3 protein, CDR3 DNA. D genes are given only for firm matches. A row's size may be missing; if present it is once, few, many or a size class.

j_call: TRBJ1-2; v_call: TRBV5-6; clone_size: .; d_call: .; cdr3_aa: CASSSGVAGYTF; cdr3_nt: TGTGCCAGCAGCTCAGGGGTGGCGGGCTACACCTTC
j_call: TRBJ2-1; v_call: TRBV7-8; clone_size: many; d_call: .; cdr3_aa: CASSLGARNEQFF; cdr3_nt: TGTGCCAGCAGCCTGGGCGCAAGGAATGAGCAGTTCTTC
j_call: TRBJ2-5; v_call: TRBV2; clone_size: .; d_call: .; cdr3_aa: CAIAGIQETQYF; cdr3_nt: TGTGCCATAGCCGGCATCCAAGAGACCCAGTACTTC
j_call: TRBJ1-5; v_call: TRBV3-1; clone_size: .; d_call: .; cdr3_aa: CASSQDGGRYQPQHF; cdr3_nt: TGTGCCAGCAGCCAAGACGGGGGGAGGTATCAGCCCCAGCATTTT
j_call: TRBJ1-1; v_call: TRBV11-2; clone_size: many; d_call: TRBD1; cdr3_aa: CASGRRAGGLSDTEAFF; cdr3_nt: TGTGCCAGCGGGCGGAGAGCAGGGGGACTGTCGGACACTGAAGCTTTCTTT
j_call: TRBJ1-1; v_call: TRBV5-1; clone_size: many; d_call: TRBD1; cdr3_aa: CASSRTGVDTEAFF; cdr3_nt: TGCGCCAGCAGCAGAACAGGGGTAGACACTGAAGCTTTCTTT
j_call: TRBJ2-1; v_call: TRBV6-2/TRBV6-3; clone_size: many; d_call: TRBD2; cdr3_aa: CASSYSRVRLAEQFF; cdr3_nt: TGTGCCAGCAGTTACTCGAGGGTAAGACTAGCGGAGCAGTTCTTC
j_call: TRBJ2-2; v_call: TRBV27; clone_size: many; d_call: .; cdr3_aa: CASSPPELNTGELFF; cdr3_nt: TGTGCCAGCAGCCCCCCCGAATTGAACACCGGGGAGCTGTTTTTT
j_call: TRBJ2-7; v_call: TRBV5-1; clone_size: many; d_call: .; cdr3_aa: CASSLDPSYEQYF; cdr3_nt: TGCGCCAGCAGCTTGGACCCCAGCTACGAGCAGTACTTC
j_call: TRBJ2-5; v_call: TRBV27; clone_size: many; d_call: TRBD1; cdr3_aa: CASSLGTGRRETQYF; cdr3_nt: TGTGCCAGCAGTTTAGGGACAGGGAGGAGGGAGACCCAGTACTTC
j_call: TRBJ2-7; v_call: TRBV7-9; clone_size: many; d_call: .; cdr3_aa: CASSLGLQGRYEQYF; cdr3_nt: TGTGCCAGCAGCTTAGGTTTGCAGGGGAGATACGAGCAGTACTTC
j_call: TRBJ1-6; v_call: TRBV5-1; clone_size: few; d_call: .; cdr3_aa: CASSLMAGHYNSPLHF; cdr3_nt: TGCGCCAGCAGCTTGATGGCAGGCCACTATAATTCACCCCTCCACTTT
j_call: TRBJ1-2; v_call: TRBV18; clone_size: .; d_call: TRBD1; cdr3_aa: CASSRDREESFNYGYTF; cdr3_nt: TGTGCCAGCTCACGGGACAGGGAGGAATCCTTCAACTATGGCTACACCTTC
j_call: TRBJ1-3; v_call: TRBV6-1; clone_size: .; d_call: .; cdr3_aa: CASSGRAFAGNTIYF; cdr3_nt: TGTGCCAGCAGTGGACGGGCATTCGCTGGAAACACCATATATTTT
j_call: TRBJ1-5; v_call: TRBV2; clone_size: many; d_call: .; cdr3_aa: CASSDVAGEGQPQHF; cdr3_nt: TGTGCCAGCAGTGACGTCGCAGGGGAGGGTCAGCCCCAGCATTTT
j_call: TRBJ1-2; v_call: TRBV6-1; clone_size: few; d_call: TRBD1; cdr3_aa: CASSYPSTGTYGYTF; cdr3_nt: TGTGCCAGCAGTTATCCTTCGACAGGGACCTATGGCTACACCTTC
j_call: TRBJ1-3; v_call: TRBV10-3; clone_size: .; d_call: TRBD1; cdr3_aa: CAISEDRVYGIYF; cdr3_nt: TGTGCCATCAGTGAGGACAGGGTTTATGGCATATATTTT
j_call: TRBJ1-6; v_call: TRBV20-1; clone_size: few; d_call: .; cdr3_aa: CSAARGDNSPLHF; cdr3_nt: TGCAGTGCGGCCCGGGGCGATAATTCACCCCTCCACTTT
j_call: TRBJ2-3; v_call: TRBV7-2; clone_size: .; d_call: TRBD1; cdr3_aa: CASSFRQGPDTQYF; cdr3_nt: TGTGCCAGCAGCTTCCGACAGGGTCCAGATACGCAGTATTTT
j_call: TRBJ1-2; v_call: TRBV6-2/TRBV6-3; clone_size: few; d_call: .; cdr3_aa: CASTHHRDYGYTF; cdr3_nt: TGTGCCAGCACCCACCACAGGGACTATGGCTACACCTTC
j_call: TRBJ2-1; v_call: TRBV7-3; clone_size: .; d_call: TRBD1; cdr3_aa: CAGSRTGHNEQFF; cdr3_nt: TGTGCCGGCAGCCGGACAGGTCACAATGAGCAGTTCTTC
j_call: TRBJ1-6; v_call: TRBV30; clone_size: .; d_call: TRBD1; cdr3_aa: CAWNQQGAISPLHF; cdr3_nt: TGTGCCTGGAATCAACAGGGGGCTATTTCACCCCTCCACTTT
j_call: TRBJ1-2; v_call: TRBV6-1; clone_size: many; d_call: .; cdr3_aa: CASSFGRRDYGYTF; cdr3_nt: TGTGCCAGCAGCTTCGGGCGACGGGACTATGGCTACACCTTC
j_call: TRBJ2-5; v_call: TRBV19; clone_size: .; d_call: TRBD1; cdr3_aa: CASSAPRRTGGDETQYF; cdr3_nt: TGTGCCAGTAGTGCCCCTAGGAGGACAGGGGGCGATGAGACCCAGTACTTC
j_call: TRBJ2-5; v_call: TRBV6-2/TRBV6-3; clone_size: many; d_call: .; cdr3_aa: CASSYPEAQYF; cdr3_nt: TGTGCCAGCAGTTACCCAGAGGCCCAGTACTTC
j_call: TRBJ1-6; v_call: TRBV20-1; clone_size: few; d_call: .; cdr3_aa: CSARSTNVNSPLHF; cdr3_nt: TGCAGTGCTAGGTCGACAAATGTCAATTCACCCCTCCACTTT
j_call: TRBJ2-5; v_call: TRBV3-1; clone_size: many; d_call: .; cdr3_aa: CASSQQDKGTQYF; cdr3_nt: TGTGCCAGCAGCCAACAAGACAAGGGGACCCAGTACTTC
j_call: TRBJ2-4; v_call: TRBV5-4; clone_size: .; d_call: .; cdr3_aa: CASSSSGIQYF; cdr3_nt: TGTGCCAGCAGCTCCTCAGGAATTCAGTACTTC
j_call: TRBJ2-5; v_call: TRBV20-1; clone_size: .; d_call: TRBD2; cdr3_aa: CSASHGSGGKETQYF; cdr3_nt: TGCAGTGCTAGTCACGGTAGCGGGGGGAAAGAGACCCAGTACTTC
j_call: TRBJ2-7; v_call: TRBV11-3; clone_size: few; d_call: .; cdr3_aa: CASSWTIRYEQYF; cdr3_nt: TGTGCCAGCAGCTGGACCATTCGCTACGAGCAGTACTTC
j_call: TRBJ2-3; v_call: TRBV18; clone_size: many; d_call: .; cdr3_aa: CASSSQVRTDTQYF; cdr3_nt: TGTGCCAGCTCATCTCAGGTTCGCACAGATACGCAGTATTTT
j_call: TRBJ2-7; v_call: TRBV10-3; clone_size: many; d_call: TRBD1; cdr3_aa: CATNPGQTYEQYF; cdr3_nt: TGTGCCACCAATCCGGGACAGACCTACGAGCAGTACTTC
j_call: TRBJ1-6; v_call: TRBV27; clone_size: many; d_call: .; cdr3_aa: CASSLSVNSPLHF; cdr3_nt: TGTGCCAGCAGTTTATCGGTAAATTCACCCCTCCACTTT